Presented here are 32 T cell receptor beta chains from one specimen sequenced in a study of PD-L1 blockade in urothelial cancer. The table came from immunoSEQ multiplex PCR; TCRdb's copy has only in-frame clones and leaves some out. The sample yields about 21,000 clones, around 91% seen once. The sequenced sample was PBMCs, obtained around atezolizumab (anti-PD-L1) treatment. These receptors all come from a woman aged 55-70 years with urothelial cancer.

This chain links TRBV18 with TRBJ1-5; possible D gene TRBD1, 6 bases. The V gene's germline CDR1 is KGHSH and CDR2 LQKENI. The germline V and J ends were trimmed by 4 bases and 0 bases, with 10 bases remaining between them. The CDR3 has 15 amino acids. CDR3 in DNA: TGTGCCAGCTCACTACAGGGAAATAGCAATCAGCCCCAGCATTTT. Translating gives CASSLQGNSNQPQHF.

V usage is TRBV19 and J usage is TRBJ1-5; TRBD1 is a possible D gene (6 bases). Germline CDR1 LNHDA, CDR2 SQIVND (reference sequence). There are 17 residues in the CDR3. Trimming cost V 3 bases and J 2 bases, with 17 bases left between them. CDR3 amino acids: CASSMGALGTGNQPQHF. The CDR3 DNA sequence: TGTGCCAGTAGTATGGGGGCCTTGGGGACGGGCAATCAGCCCCAGCATTTT.

The genes are TRBV18 and TRBJ2-2, with 7 bases aligning to TRBD1. Germline CDR1 and CDR2: KGHSH and LQKENI. The CDR3 covers 16 residues. V gave up 2 bases and J gave up 2 bases; unmatched junction bases: 5. The CDR3 nucleotides are TGTGCCAGCTCACCAAGACAGGGAGTAAACACCGGGGAGCTGTTTTTT. As protein: CASSPRQGVNTGELFF. The full variable domain, completed using reference TRBV18 and TRBJ2-2, is NAGVMQNPRHLVRRRGQEARLRCSPMKGHSHVYWYRQLPEEGLKFMVYLQKENIIDESGMPKERFSAEFPKEGPSILRIQQVVRGDSAAYFCASSPRQGVNTGELFFGEGSRLTVL.

The V and J genes are TRBV6-5 and TRBJ2-2; weak D call: TRBD2 (7 bases). Germline CDR1 is MNHEY and CDR2 is SVGAGI. V shed 4 bases and J shed 1 base, with 13 bases lying between them. The CDR3 totals 16 residues. CDR3 bases: TGTGCCAGCAGTTTTCGGGGGGCGCGGAACACCGGGGAGCTGTTTTTT. This codes for CASSFRGARNTGELFF.

V gene TRBV11-2 combines with J gene TRBJ2-2; D is perhaps TRBD2 (6 bases). The V gene's germline CDR1 is SGHAT and CDR2 FQNNGV. There are 14 residues in the CDR3. The V end lost 7 bases, the J end lost 0 bases, and 9 bases lay between the germline ends. CDR3 amino acids: CASTRTTNTGELFF. Written as DNA, the CDR3 is TGTGCCAGCACTAGGACTACGAACACCGGGGAGCTGTTTTTT.

DNA for the CDR3: TGTGCCAGCAGCCAATTCCCGGGACAGGGTATTAACTATGGCTACACCTTC. Its translation is CASSQFPGQGINYGYTF. V is TRBV28 and J is TRBJ1-2; 9 nucleotides match TRBD1. CDR1 MDHEN and CDR2 SYDVKM come from the germline V gene. The length of the CDR3 is 17 residues. V trimming: 6 bases; J trimming: 1 base; junction bases outside the gene matches: 12.

This clone was observed a single time. The junction and the germline gene differ at one end; a read error may be behind it. CDR3 nucleotide sequence: TGTGCCAGCTCACCTGGGACTCGCTCCTCCGAGCAGTACTTC. This encodes CASSPGTRSSEQYF. This sequence joins TRBV18 and TRBJ2-7; weak D call: TRBD2 (6 bases). The CDR3 is made up of 14 amino acids. Germline assignment: CDR1 KGHSH and CDR2 LQKENI. Full variable domain (remainder filled in from reference TRBV18 and TRBJ2-7): NAGVMQNPRHLVRRRGQEARLRCSPMKGHSHVYWYRQLPEEGLKFMVYLQKENIIDESGMPKERFSAEFPKEGPSILRIQQVVRGDSAAYFCASSPGTRSSEQYFGPGTRLTVT.

V usage is TRBV7-9 and J usage is TRBJ2-7, with D possibly being TRBD1 (6 bases). The germline V and J ends were trimmed by 1 base and 0 bases, with 13 bases remaining between them. The CDR3 has 16 amino acids. Germline V gene lookup returns CDR1 SEHNR and CDR2 FQNEAQ (reference sequence). CDR3 nucleotides: TGTGCCAGCAGCTTAGGCTCAGGGGCTGACTCCTACGAGCAGTACTTC. Its translation is CASSLGSGADSYEQYF.

The gene calls are TRBV2 and TRBJ2-3; 10 nucleotides line up with TRBD1. This CDR3 contains 16 residues. The germline gives CDR1 SNHLY, CDR2 FYNNEI. J was trimmed by 1 base and V by 6 bases; bases with no gene match: 7. CDR3: CASSSLGQGGTDTQYF. The CDR3 DNA reads as TGTGCCAGCAGCTCCCTCGGACAGGGGGGCACAGATACGCAGTATTTT.

The chain has TRBV29-1 and TRBJ2-6, with a possible D match to TRBD1 (7 bases). CDR1 and CDR2 (germline): SQVTM, ANQGSEA. The CDR3 runs to 14 residues. The V and J ends lost 5 bases and 3 bases respectively, with 11 bases between them. CDR3: CSVLRGVGANVLTF. The CDR3 DNA sequence: TGCAGCGTTCTCAGGGGGGTTGGGGCCAACGTCCTGACTTTC.

The chain has TRBV18 and TRBJ2-1; TRBD2 agrees at 11 bases. This CDR3 has 13 residues. Trimming cost V 3 bases and J 13 bases; bases outside gene matches: 5. CDR1 is KGHSH and CDR2 is LQKENI in the germline V gene. CDR3 sequence reads: CASSPETSGIQFF. For the CDR3, the DNA is TGTGCCAGCTCACCCGAGACTAGCGGGATACAGTTCTTC.

This rearrangement joins TRBV5-1 to TRBJ2-7, with a possible D match to TRBD1 (5 bases). V lost 6 bases, J lost 1 base, and 17 bases lay in between. CDR1 is SGHRS and CDR2 is YFSETQ in the germline V gene. This CDR3 spans 15 amino acids. CDR3 coding DNA: TGCGCCAGCACCCCCGGAGCAGGGCGTTCCTACGAGCAGTACTTC. This translates into CASTPGAGRSYEQYF.

This chain joins TRBV5-1 and TRBJ2-5, with 11 bases fitting TRBD2. The CDR3 has 15 residues. J was trimmed by 1 base and V by 4 bases; bases with no gene match: 3. The germline gives CDR1 SGHRS, CDR2 YFSETQ. The CDR3 DNA is TGCGCCAGCAGCAGTACTAGCGGGAGCCAAGAGACCCAGTACTTC. Protein product: CASSSTSGSQETQYF.

The V gene is TRBV21-1, the J gene TRBJ2-5; TRBD2 is the table's D call and was not checked against the DNA. TRBV21-1 is termed a pseudogene. This CDR3 region has 15 residues. The CDR3 DNA follows: TGTGCCAGCAGCAAACCCCGGGACTTCCGGGAGACCCAGTACTTC. The encoded protein is CASSKPRDFRETQYF.

The J gene is TRBJ2-7, the V gene TRBV5-1; weak D call: TRBD1 (5 bases). Trimming removed 6 bases at V and 2 bases at J, with 15 bases between. CDR1 SGHRS and CDR2 YFSETQ come from the germline V gene. The CDR3 covers 14 residues. In DNA form, the CDR3 reads TGCGCCAGCATGGACACGGCCCGGCCCTACGAGCAGTACTTC. Protein sequence: CASMDTARPYEQYF.

This clone was seen once. The V and J genes are TRBV7-9 and TRBJ2-5; TRBD1 is a possible D gene (5 bases). The CDR3 spans 16 residues. The germline gives CDR1 SEHNR, CDR2 FQNEAQ (reference sequence). V dropped 4 bases and J dropped 1 base, with 16 bases sitting between them. CDR3 region: CASSWQGAYSQETQYF. The CDR3 DNA is TGTGCCAGCAGCTGGCAAGGGGCGTATAGCCAAGAGACCCAGTACTTC. Full variable domain (remainder filled in from reference TRBV7-9 and TRBJ2-5): DTGVSQNPRHKITKRGQNVTFRCDPISEHNRLYWYRQTLGQGPEFLTYFQNEAQLEKSRLLSDRFSAERPKGSFSTLEIQRTEQGDSAMYLCASSWQGAYSQETQYFGPGTRLLVL.

This clone has more than one count but fewer than ten. V usage is TRBV7-6 and J usage is TRBJ2-1, with 13 bases aligning to TRBD2. This CDR3 comprises 14 residues. Per germline, CDR1 SGHVS and CDR2 FNYEAQ. The V segment lost 8 bases and the J segment 9 bases; nucleotides outside the gene matches: 7. The DNA of the CDR3 is TGTGCCAGCGGGACTAGCGGGGCCATAGGTGAGCAGTTCTTC. Protein: CASGTSGAIGEQFF. The full variable domain, in which reference TRBV7-6 and TRBJ2-1 provide the parts outside the CDR3, is GAGVSQSPRYKVTKRGQDVALRCDPISGHVSLYWYRQALGQGPEFLTYFNYEAQQDKSGLPNDRFSAERPEGSISTLTIQRTEQRDSAMYRCASGTSGAIGEQFFGPGTRLTVL.

This chain connects TRBV10-2 to TRBJ2-7, with D perhaps TRBD1 (5 bases). The CDR3 spans 15 residues. Germline V gene lookup returns CDR1 WSHSY and CDR2 SAAADI. With 7 bases removed from V and 0 bases from J, the gap between germline ends came to 16 bases. CDR3 DNA: TGCGCCAGCACCTTTGCAGGGATCGGCTCCTACGAGCAGTACTTC. As protein: CASTFAGIGSYEQYF.

The chain has TRBV7-2 and TRBJ2-1; 9 bases fit TRBD2. The CDR3 is 19 amino acids. Trimming at V came to 0 bases and at J to 7 bases, leaving 16 bases not matched to a gene. Germline V gene data show CDR1 as SGHTA and CDR2 as FQGNSA. For the CDR3, the DNA is TGTGCCAGCAGCTTAGCGCGGGGGGCTAGCGGGAAAAACGGAAATGAGCAGTTCTTC. Its protein product is CASSLARGASGKNGNEQFF. Full variable domain (rest looked up from reference TRBV7-2 and TRBJ2-1): GAGVSQSPSNKVTEKGKDVELRCDPISGHTALYWYRQSLGQGLEFLIYFQGNSAPDKSGLPSDRFSAERTGGSVSTLTIQRTQQEDSAVYLCASSLARGASGKNGNEQFFGPGTRLTVL.

The V and J genes are TRBV19 and TRBJ2-4; TRBD2 aligns across 8 bases. The junction had 9 bases not matched to a gene; V was cut back by 1 base and J by 7 bases. The germline CDR1 and CDR2 sequences are LNHDA and SQIVND (reference sequence). The CDR3 has 16 amino acids. The CDR3 DNA sequence: TGTGCCAGTAGTATAGGTTTCAGGGGACTAGGGAACATTCAGTACTTC. Translated: CASSIGFRGLGNIQYF.

J is TRBJ1-1 and V is TRBV6-1; no reliable D call. The germline gives CDR1 MNHNS, CDR2 SASEGT. The CDR3 totals 14 residues. V dropped 5 bases and J dropped 0 bases, with 10 bases sitting between them. The chain's CDR3 is CASSKEPMNTEAFF. The CDR3 DNA is TGTGCCAGCAGTAAAGAGCCCATGAACACTGAAGCTTTCTTT.

This chain uses TRBV29-1 with TRBJ2-3; unclear D gene. Germline loops: CDR1 SQVTM, CDR2 ANQGSEA. CDR3 length: 14 residues. V was clipped by 0 bases and J by 5 bases, with 12 bases between them. CDR3 loop: CSVEDMTQRDTQYF. CDR3 nucleotide sequence: TGCAGCGTTGAAGATATGACCCAGCGAGATACGCAGTATTTT.

The chain has TRBV28 and TRBJ1-1; D is possibly TRBD1 (5 bases). Deletions cut 5 bases from V and 5 bases from J, with 18 bases between. The CDR3 sequence is 15 residues long. CDR1 and CDR2 (germline): MDHEN, SYDVKM. The CDR3 nucleotides are TGTGCCAGCAGTATCAGGGCGAGCTCACTTACTGAAGCTTTCTTT. Its protein is CASSIRASSLTEAFF. Looking up the rest from reference TRBV28 and TRBJ1-1 gives the full variable domain: DVKVTQSSRYLVKRTGEKVFLECVQDMDHENMFWYRQDPGLGLRLIYFSYDVKMKEKGDIPEGYSVSREKKERFSLILESASTNQTSMYLCASSIRASSLTEAFFGQGTRLTVV.

This chain links TRBV20-1 with TRBJ2-5, with unresolved D. Germline-derived CDR1 and CDR2 are DFQATT and SNEGSKA (reference sequence). The V and J ends lost 7 bases and 1 base respectively, with 7 bases between them. The CDR3 loop spans 11 amino acids. The CDR3, as DNA: TGCAGTGTGAGGCTCCAAGAGACCCAGTACTTC. Translation gives CSVRLQETQYF.

V is TRBV7-9 and J is TRBJ2-1; weak D call: TRBD2 (6 bases). The CDR3 is made up of 17 amino acids. Germline loops: CDR1 SEHNR, CDR2 FQNEAQ (reference sequence). V lost 5 bases and J 6 bases, leaving 23 bases between the germline ends. The CDR3 bases are TGTGCCAGCAGCCATCCGGGACTCCCAATGGGACCCAATGAGCAGTTCTTC. Encoded protein: CASSHPGLPMGPNEQFF. Full variable domain (rest looked up from reference TRBV7-9 and TRBJ2-1): DTGVSQNPRHKITKRGQNVTFRCDPISEHNRLYWYRQTLGQGPEFLTYFQNEAQLEKSRLLSDRFSAERPKGSFSTLEIQRTEQGDSAMYLCASSHPGLPMGPNEQFFGPGTRLTVL.

The chain links TRBV5-1 to TRBJ1-3; possibly TRBD1 for D (6 bases). V lost 1 base and J lost 1, with 18 bases in between. This CDR3 contains 18 residues. CDR1 is SGHRS, CDR2 YFSETQ, per germline. The CDR3 region is CASSLRLGGAVSGNTIYF. The CDR3 DNA reads TGCGCCAGCAGCTTGAGGTTGGGGGGGGCCGTATCTGGAAACACCATATATTTT.

The gene calls are TRBV5-4 and TRBJ1-2; 9 bases fit TRBD1. This CDR3 has 18 amino acids. V lost 3 bases and J lost 2; bases outside the gene matches: 14. CDR1 and CDR2 from the germline V gene are SGHNT and YYREEE (reference sequence). The CDR3 reads CASSWGQGQLQINYGYTF. The CDR3 nucleotides are TGTGCCAGCAGCTGGGGACAGGGCCAACTCCAGATAAACTATGGCTACACCTTC.

The chain recombines TRBV15 with TRBJ1-5; D unresolved. CDR3 length: 13 amino acids. Trimming removed 5 bases at V and 6 bases at J, with 11 bases between. Germline assignment: CDR1 LNHNV and CDR2 YYDKDF (reference sequence). The CDR3, as DNA: TGTGCCACCAGCGGTGGCAGGCGTCAGCCCCAGCATTTT. Protein sequence: CATSGGRRQPQHF.

V gene TRBV6-1 combines with J gene TRBJ2-7; no firm D call. Trimming removed 1 base from V and 2 bases from J, with 6 bases in between. Germline CDR1 is MNHNS and CDR2 is SASEGT. The CDR3 contains 13 residues. The CDR3 DNA is TGTGCCAGCAGTGAAGGACAAACCTACGAGCAGTACTTC. It is translated as CASSEGQTYEQYF.

The chain couples TRBV10-3 to TRBJ2-2, with D possibly TRBD2 on 5 matching bases. The V gene lost 8 bases and the J gene lost 5 bases, with 9 bases spanning the gap. CDR1 is ENHRY, CDR2 SYGVKD, per germline. This CDR3 is built from 12 residues. The CDR3 sequence is CAIWTGTGELFF. Here the CDR3 DNA reads TGTGCCATCTGGACTGGAACCGGGGAGCTGTTTTTT.

V gene TRBV10-3 combines with J gene TRBJ2-3; maybe TRBD1 (6 bases). CDR1 is ENHRY and CDR2 is SYGVKD in the germline V gene. This CDR3 is 15 amino acids long. V was trimmed by 6 bases and J by 0 bases, leaving 13 bases between them. The CDR3 here is CAIRTDRSSTDTQYF. CDR3 DNA sequence: TGTGCCATCAGGACCGACAGGTCTAGCACAGATACGCAGTATTTT.

The chain links TRBV7-2 to TRBJ1-5, with a weak D call TRBD1 (6 bases). Germline loops: CDR1 SGHTA, CDR2 FQGNSA. The CDR3 is 15 residues long. V lost 5 bases to trimming and J lost 4 bases, with 15 bases between them. In DNA, the CDR3 is TGTGCCAGCAGCCCCGGACAGAAACTTAATCAGCCCCAGCATTTT. Translated, it gives CASSPGQKLNQPQHF. The complete variable domain, with remaining parts taken from reference TRBV7-2 and TRBJ1-5, reads GAGVSQSPSNKVTEKGKDVELRCDPISGHTALYWYRQSLGQGLEFLIYFQGNSAPDKSGLPSDRFSAERTGGSVSTLTIQRTQQEDSAVYLCASSPGQKLNQPQHFGDGTRLSIL.